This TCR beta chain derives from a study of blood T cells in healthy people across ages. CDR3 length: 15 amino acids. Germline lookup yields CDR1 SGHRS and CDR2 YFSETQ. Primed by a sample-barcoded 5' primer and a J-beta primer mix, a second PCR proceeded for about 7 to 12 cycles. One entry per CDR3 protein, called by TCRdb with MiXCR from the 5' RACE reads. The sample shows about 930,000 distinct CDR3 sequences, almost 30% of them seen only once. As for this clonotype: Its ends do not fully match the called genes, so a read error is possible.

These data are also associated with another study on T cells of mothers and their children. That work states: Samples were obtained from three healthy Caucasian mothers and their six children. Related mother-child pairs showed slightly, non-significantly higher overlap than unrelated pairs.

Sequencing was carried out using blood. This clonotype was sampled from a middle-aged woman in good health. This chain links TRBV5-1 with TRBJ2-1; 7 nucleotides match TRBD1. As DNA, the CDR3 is TGCGCCAGCAGCTTGGGCCAGACAGGGAACAATCAGCAGCTCTTC. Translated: CASSLGQTGNNQQLF. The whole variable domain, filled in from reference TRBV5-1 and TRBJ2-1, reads KAGVTQTPRYLIKTRGQQVTLSCSPISGHRSVSWYQQTPGQGLQFLFEYFSETQRNKGNFPGRFSGRQFSNSRSEMNVSTLELGDSALYLCASSLGQTGNNQQLFGPGTRLTVL.